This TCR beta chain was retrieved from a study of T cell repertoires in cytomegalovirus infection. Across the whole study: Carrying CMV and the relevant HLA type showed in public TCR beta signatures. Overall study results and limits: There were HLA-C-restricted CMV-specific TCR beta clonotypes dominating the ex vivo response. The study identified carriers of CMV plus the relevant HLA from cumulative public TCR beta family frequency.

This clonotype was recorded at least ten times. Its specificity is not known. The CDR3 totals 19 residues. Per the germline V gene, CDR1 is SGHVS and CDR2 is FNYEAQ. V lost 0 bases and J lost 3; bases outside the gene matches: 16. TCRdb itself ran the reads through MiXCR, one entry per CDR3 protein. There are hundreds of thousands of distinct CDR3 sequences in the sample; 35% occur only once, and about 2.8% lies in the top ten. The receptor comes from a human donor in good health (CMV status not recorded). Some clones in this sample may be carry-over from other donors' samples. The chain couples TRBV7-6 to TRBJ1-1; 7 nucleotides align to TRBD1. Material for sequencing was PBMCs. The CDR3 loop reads CASSLAWRGKTGRDTEAFF. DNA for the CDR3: TGTGCCAGCAGCTTAGCGTGGAGGGGCAAGACAGGGCGAGACACTGAAGCTTTCTTT.